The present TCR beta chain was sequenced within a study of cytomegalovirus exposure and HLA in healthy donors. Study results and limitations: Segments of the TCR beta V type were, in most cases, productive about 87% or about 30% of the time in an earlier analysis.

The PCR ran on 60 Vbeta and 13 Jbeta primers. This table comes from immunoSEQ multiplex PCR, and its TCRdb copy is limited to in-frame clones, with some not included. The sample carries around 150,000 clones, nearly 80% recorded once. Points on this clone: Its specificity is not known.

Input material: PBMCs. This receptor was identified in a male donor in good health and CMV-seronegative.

The chain's CDR3 is CASSRLSSDLHNEQFF. The CDR3 bases are TGTGCCAGCAGCCGCCTTTCTAGCGATCTTCACAATGAGCAGTTCTTC. V is TRBV7-2 and J is TRBJ2-1, with D perhaps TRBD2 (6 bases). Trimming removed 5 bases from V and 5 bases from J, with 19 bases in between. The germline gives CDR1 SGHTA, CDR2 FQGNSA. The CDR3 covers 16 residues.